This T cell receptor (beta chain) was sequenced in a study of T cell responses to AZD1222 COVID-19 vaccine. About this clone: Antigen specificity is unknown.

Findings of the study overall: Spike-specific TCR breadth and depth were elevated following two AZD1222 doses.

Assay: immunoSEQ multiplex PCR; the TCRdb copy retains only in-frame clones and omits some. In the table there are over 130,000 clones, 85% to 95% of which are singletons. This receptor was identified in an adult who received the AZD1222 COVID-19 vaccine. The sample was peripheral blood, taken 28 days after the second AZD1222 dose.

The CDR3 reads CASSDRPRLAGGPNEQFF. The CDR3, as DNA: TGTGCCAGCAGCGACCGACCCCGACTAGCGGGAGGGCCCAATGAGCAGTTCTTC. The chain links TRBV9 to TRBJ2-1; 14 positions match TRBD2. Germline lookup yields CDR1 SGDLS and CDR2 YYNGEE. V trimming: 3 bases; J trimming: 6 bases; junction bases outside the gene matches: 11. The CDR3 covers 18 residues.